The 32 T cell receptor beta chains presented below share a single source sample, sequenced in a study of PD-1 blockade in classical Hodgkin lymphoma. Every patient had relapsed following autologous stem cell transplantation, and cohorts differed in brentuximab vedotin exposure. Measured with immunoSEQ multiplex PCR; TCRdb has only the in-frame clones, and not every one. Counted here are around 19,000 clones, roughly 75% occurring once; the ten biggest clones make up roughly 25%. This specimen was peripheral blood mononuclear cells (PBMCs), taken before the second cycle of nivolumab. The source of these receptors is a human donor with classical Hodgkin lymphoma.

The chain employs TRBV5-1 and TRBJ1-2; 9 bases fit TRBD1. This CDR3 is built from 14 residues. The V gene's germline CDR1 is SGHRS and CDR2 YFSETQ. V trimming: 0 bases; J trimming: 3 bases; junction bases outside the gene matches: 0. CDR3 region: CASSLGTGDYGYTF. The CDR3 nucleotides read TGCGCCAGCAGCTTGGGGACAGGGGACTATGGCTACACCTTC.

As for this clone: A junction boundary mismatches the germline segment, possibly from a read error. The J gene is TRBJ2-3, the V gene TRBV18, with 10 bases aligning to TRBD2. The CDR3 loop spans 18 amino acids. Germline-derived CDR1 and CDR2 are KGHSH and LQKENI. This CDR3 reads CATSPYLAASGSPDTQYF. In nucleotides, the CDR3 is TGTGCCACCTCACCATATTTGGCGGCTAGCGGGAGCCCAGATACGCAGTATTTT.

The CDR3 loop is CASSTGGSRQPQHF. The CDR3 DNA is TGTGCCAGCTCGACAGGGGGGAGTAGACAGCCCCAGCATTTT. The chain joins TRBV25-1 to TRBJ1-5; 9 bases line up with TRBD1. The V gene end was trimmed by 8 bases and the J gene end by 7 bases; junction bases not matched to a gene: 9. The CDR3 covers 14 residues. Germline V lookup: CDR1 MGHDK, CDR2 SYGVNS.

This CDR3 reads CASSAGRLFYGYTF. CDR3 DNA sequence: TGCGCCAGCAGCGCGGGACGGCTCTTTTATGGCTACACCTTC. This chain links TRBV5-1 with TRBJ1-2; D may be TRBD1 (5 bases). CDR3 length equals 14 residues. V was shortened by 4 bases and J by 5 bases, with 15 bases between the two germline ends. Germline loops: CDR1 SGHRS, CDR2 YFSETQ.

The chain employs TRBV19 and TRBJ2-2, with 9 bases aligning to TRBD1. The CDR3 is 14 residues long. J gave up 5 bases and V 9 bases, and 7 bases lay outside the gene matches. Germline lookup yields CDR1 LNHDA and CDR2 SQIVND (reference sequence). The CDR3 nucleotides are TGTGCCAGCCAGGGACAGGGCGGAACCGGGGAGCTGTTTTTT. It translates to CASQGQGGTGELFF. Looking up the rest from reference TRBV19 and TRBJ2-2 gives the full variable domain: DGGITQSPKYLFRKEGQNVTLSCEQNLNHDAMYWYRQDPGQGLRLIYYSQIVNDFQKGDIAEGYSVSREKKESFPLTVTSAQKNPTAFYLCASQGQGGTGELFFGEGSRLTVL.

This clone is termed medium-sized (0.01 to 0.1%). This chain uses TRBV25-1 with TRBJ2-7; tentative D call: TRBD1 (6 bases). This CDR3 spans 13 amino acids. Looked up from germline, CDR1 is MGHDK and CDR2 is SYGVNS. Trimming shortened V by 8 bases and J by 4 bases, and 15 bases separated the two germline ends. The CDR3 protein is CASRTDSEYEQYF. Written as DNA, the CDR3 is TGTGCCAGCCGGACAGACAGCGAATACGAGCAGTACTTC.

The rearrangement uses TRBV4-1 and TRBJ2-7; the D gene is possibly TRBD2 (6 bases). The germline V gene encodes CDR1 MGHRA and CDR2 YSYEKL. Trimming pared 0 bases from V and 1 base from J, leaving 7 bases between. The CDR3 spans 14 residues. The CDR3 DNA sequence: TGCGCCAGCAGCCAAGAGCGGGGATCCTACGAGCAGTACTTC. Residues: CASSQERGSYEQYF.

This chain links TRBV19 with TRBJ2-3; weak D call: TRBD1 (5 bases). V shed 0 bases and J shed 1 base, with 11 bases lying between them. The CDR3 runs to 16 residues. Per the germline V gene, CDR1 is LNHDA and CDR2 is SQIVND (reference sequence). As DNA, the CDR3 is TGTGCCAGTAGTATAGATCTCAGGACACGCACAGATACGCAGTATTTT. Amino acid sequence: CASSIDLRTRTDTQYF.

In nucleotides, the CDR3 is TGTGCCATCAGTGAGGTACGCGATCAGCCCCAGCATTTT. Residues: CAISEVRDQPQHF. The gene calls are TRBV10-3 and TRBJ1-5; D gene unclear. Trimming removed 2 bases from V and 5 bases from J, with 7 bases in between. This CDR3 spans 13 amino acids. Germline CDR1 and CDR2: ENHRY and SYGVKD.

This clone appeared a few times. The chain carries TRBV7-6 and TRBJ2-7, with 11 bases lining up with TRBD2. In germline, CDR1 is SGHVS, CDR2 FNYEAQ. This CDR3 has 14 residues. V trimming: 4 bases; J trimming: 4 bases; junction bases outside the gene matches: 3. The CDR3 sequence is CASSSGTSGYEQYF. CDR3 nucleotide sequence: TGTGCCAGCAGCTCCGGGACTAGCGGATACGAGCAGTACTTC.

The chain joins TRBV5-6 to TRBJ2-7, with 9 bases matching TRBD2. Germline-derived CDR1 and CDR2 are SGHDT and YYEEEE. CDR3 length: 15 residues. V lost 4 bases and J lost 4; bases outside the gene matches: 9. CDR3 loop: CASSRTSGLLYEQYF. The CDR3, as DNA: TGTGCCAGCAGCCGCACTAGCGGGTTGTTATACGAGCAGTACTTC.

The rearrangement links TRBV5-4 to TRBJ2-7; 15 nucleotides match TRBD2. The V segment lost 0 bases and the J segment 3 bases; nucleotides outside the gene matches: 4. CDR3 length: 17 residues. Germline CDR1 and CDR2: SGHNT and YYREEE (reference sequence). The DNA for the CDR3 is TGTGCCAGCAGCTTGGCCGGGACTAGCGGGGGGATCTACGAGCAGTACTTC. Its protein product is CASSLAGTSGGIYEQYF.

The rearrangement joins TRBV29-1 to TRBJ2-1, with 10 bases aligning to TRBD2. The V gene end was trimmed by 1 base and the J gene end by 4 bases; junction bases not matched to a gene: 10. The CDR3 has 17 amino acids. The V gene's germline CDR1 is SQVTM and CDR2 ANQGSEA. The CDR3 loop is CSVEGVVRTSGYNEQFF. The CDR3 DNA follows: TGCAGCGTTGAAGGGGTGGTTAGGACTAGCGGATACAATGAGCAGTTCTTC.

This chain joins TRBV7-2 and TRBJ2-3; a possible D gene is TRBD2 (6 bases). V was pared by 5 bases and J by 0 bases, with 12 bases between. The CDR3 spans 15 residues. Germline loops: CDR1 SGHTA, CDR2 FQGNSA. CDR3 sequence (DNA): TGTGCCAGCAGCGTCAGGCGGGGAAGCACAGATACGCAGTATTTT. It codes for CASSVRRGSTDTQYF. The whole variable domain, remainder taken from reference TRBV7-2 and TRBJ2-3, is GAGVSQSPSNKVTEKGKDVELRCDPISGHTALYWYRQSLGQGLEFLIYFQGNSAPDKSGLPSDRFSAERTGGSVSTLTIQRTQQEDSAVYLCASSVRRGSTDTQYFGPGTRLTVL.

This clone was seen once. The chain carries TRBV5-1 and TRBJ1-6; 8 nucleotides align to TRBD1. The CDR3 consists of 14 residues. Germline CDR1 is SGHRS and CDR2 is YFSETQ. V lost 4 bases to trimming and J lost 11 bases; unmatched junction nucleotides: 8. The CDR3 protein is CASSPGQDRTPLHF. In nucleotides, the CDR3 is TGCGCCAGCAGCCCGGGACAGGATAGGACACCCCTCCACTTT.

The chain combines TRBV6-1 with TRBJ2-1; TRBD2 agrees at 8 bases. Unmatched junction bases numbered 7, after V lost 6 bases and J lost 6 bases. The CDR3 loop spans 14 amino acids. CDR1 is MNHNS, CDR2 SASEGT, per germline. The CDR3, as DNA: TGTGCCAGCAGCCCTACTACTAGCGGCAATGAGCAGTTCTTC. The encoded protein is CASSPTTSGNEQFF.

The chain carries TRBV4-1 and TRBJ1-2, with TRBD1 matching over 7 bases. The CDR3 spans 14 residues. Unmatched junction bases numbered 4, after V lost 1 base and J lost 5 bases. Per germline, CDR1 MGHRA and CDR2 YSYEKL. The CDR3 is CASSQGTGTYGYTF. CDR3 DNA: TGCGCCAGCAGCCAAGGGACAGGTACTTATGGCTACACCTTC.

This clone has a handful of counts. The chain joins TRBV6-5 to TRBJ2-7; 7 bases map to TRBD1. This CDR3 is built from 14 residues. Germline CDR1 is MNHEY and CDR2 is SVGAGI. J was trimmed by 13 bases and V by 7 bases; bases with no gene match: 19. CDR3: CASTRHSGTAREYF. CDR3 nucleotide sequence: TGTGCCAGCACCCGACATTCCGGGACAGCGAGGGAATACTTC.

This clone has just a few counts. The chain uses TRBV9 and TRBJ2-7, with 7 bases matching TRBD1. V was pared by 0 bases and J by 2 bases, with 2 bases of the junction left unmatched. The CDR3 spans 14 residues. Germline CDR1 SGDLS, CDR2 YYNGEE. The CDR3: CASSVGGGPYEQYF. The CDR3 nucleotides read TGTGCCAGCAGCGTAGGAGGGGGCCCCTACGAGCAGTACTTC.

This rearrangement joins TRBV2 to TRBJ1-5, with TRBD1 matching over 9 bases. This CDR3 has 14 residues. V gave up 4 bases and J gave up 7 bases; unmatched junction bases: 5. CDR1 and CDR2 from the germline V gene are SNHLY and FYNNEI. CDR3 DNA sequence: TGTGCCAGCAGTGTGGGACAGGGAGGACAGCCCCAGCATTTT. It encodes CASSVGQGGQPQHF.

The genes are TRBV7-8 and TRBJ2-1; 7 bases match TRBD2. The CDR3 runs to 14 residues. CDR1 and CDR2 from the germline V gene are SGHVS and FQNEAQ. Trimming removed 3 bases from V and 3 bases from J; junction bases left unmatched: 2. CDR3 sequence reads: CASSFSGRYNEQFF. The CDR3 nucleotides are TGTGCCAGCAGCTTTAGCGGGCGCTACAATGAGCAGTTCTTC. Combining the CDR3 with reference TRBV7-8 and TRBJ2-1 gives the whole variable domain GAGVSQSPRYKVAKRGQDVALRCDPISGHVSLFWYQQALGQGPEFLTYFQNEAQLDKSGLPSDRFFAERPEGSVSTLKIQRTQQEDSAVYLCASSFSGRYNEQFFGPGTRLTVL.

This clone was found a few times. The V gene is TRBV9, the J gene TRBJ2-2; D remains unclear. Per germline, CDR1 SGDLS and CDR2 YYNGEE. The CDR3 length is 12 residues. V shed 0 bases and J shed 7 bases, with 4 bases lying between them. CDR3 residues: CASSVVFGELFF. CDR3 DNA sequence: TGTGCCAGCAGCGTAGTGTTCGGGGAGCTGTTTTTT.

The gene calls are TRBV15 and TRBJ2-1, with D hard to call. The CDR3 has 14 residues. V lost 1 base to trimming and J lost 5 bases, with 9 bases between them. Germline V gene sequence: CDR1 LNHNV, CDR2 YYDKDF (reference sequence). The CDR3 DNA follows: TGTGCCACCAGCAGAGGCCTCTCTAACAATGAGCAGTTCTTC. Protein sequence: CATSRGLSNNEQFF.

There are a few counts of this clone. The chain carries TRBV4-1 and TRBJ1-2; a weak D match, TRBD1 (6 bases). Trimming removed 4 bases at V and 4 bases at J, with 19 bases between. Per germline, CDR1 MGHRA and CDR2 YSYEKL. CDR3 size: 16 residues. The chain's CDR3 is CASSPPPPGEVYGYTF. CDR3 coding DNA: TGCGCCAGCAGCCCCCCGCCCCCAGGGGAGGTCTATGGCTACACCTTC.

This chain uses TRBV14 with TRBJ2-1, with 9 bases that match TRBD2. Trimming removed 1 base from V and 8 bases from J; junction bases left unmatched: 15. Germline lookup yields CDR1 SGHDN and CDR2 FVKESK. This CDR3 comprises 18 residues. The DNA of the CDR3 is TGTGCCAGCAGCCAAGGAGGTAGCGGGAGATGGGTCTCCTATGAGCAGTTCTTC. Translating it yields CASSQGGSGRWVSYEQFF.

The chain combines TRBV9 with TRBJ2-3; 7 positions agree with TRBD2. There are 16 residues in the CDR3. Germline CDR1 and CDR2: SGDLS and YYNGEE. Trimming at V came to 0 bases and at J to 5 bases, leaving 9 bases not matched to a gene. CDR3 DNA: TGTGCCAGCAGCGTAGAAGCGGGAACGGTGTTAGATACGCAGTATTTT. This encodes CASSVEAGTVLDTQYF.

The CDR3 bases are TGTGCCAGCAGGCGGACAGGGGGGGACTCCTACGAGCAGTACTTC. This codes for CASRRTGGDSYEQYF. The rearrangement joins TRBV5-5 to TRBJ2-7; 10 bases map to TRBD1. CDR1 is SGHKS, CDR2 YYEKEE, per germline (reference sequence). The junction had 5 bases not matched to a gene; V was cut back by 5 bases and J by 0 bases. The CDR3 covers 15 residues. The whole variable domain, filled in from reference TRBV5-5 and TRBJ2-7, reads DAGVTQSPTHLIKTRGQQVTLRCSPISGHKSVSWYQQVLGQGPQFIFQYYEKEERGRGNFPDRFSARQFPNYSSELNVNALLLGDSALYLCASRRTGGDSYEQYFGPGTRLTVT.

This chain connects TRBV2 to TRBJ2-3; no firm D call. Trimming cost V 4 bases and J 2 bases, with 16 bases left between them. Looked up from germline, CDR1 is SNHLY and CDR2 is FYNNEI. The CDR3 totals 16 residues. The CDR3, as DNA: TGTGCCAGCAGTGCCGAGTCTGGAACCTTCACAGATACGCAGTATTTT. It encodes CASSAESGTFTDTQYF. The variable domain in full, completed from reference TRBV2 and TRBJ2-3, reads EPEVTQTPSHQVTQMGQEVILRCVPISNHLYFYWYRQILGQKVEFLVSFYNNEISEKSEIFDDQFSVERPDGSNFTLKIRSTKLEDSAMYFCASSAESGTFTDTQYFGPGTRLTVL.

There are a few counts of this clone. Written as DNA, the CDR3 is TGTGCCAGCAGCTTCACAGGGGAACACGAGCAGTACTTC. Its translation is CASSFTGEHEQYF. The V call is TRBV27, the J call TRBJ2-7, with 7 bases lining up with TRBD1. V shed 6 bases and J 5 bases; nucleotides not matched to a gene: 7. The CDR3 consists of 13 residues. The germline CDR1 and CDR2 sequences are MNHEY and SMNVEV (reference sequence).

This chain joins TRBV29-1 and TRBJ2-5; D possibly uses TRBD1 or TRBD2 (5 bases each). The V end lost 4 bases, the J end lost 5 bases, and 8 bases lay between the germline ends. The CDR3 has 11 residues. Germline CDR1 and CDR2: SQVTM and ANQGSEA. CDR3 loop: CSVVEGETQYF. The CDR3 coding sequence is TGCAGCGTTGTAGAGGGGGAGACCCAGTACTTC. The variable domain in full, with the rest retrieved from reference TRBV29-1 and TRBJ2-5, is SAVISQKPSRDICQRGTSLTIQCQVDSQVTMMFWYRQQPGQSLTLIATANQGSEATYESGFVIDKFPISRPNLTFSTLTVSNMSPEDSSIYLCSVVEGETQYFGPGTRLLVL.

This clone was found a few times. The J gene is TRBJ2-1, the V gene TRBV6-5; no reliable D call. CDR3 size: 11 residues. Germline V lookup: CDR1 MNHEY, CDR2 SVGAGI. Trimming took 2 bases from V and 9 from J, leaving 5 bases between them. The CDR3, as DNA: TGTGCCAGCAGTTACCTCCGTGAGCAGTTCTTC. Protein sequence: CASSYLREQFF.

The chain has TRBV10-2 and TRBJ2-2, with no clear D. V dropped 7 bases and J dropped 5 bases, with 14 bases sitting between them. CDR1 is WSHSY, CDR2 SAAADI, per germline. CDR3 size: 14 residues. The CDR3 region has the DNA TGCGCCAGCACCCTCCAGCGACCGACCGGGGAGCTGTTTTTT. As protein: CASTLQRPTGELFF.